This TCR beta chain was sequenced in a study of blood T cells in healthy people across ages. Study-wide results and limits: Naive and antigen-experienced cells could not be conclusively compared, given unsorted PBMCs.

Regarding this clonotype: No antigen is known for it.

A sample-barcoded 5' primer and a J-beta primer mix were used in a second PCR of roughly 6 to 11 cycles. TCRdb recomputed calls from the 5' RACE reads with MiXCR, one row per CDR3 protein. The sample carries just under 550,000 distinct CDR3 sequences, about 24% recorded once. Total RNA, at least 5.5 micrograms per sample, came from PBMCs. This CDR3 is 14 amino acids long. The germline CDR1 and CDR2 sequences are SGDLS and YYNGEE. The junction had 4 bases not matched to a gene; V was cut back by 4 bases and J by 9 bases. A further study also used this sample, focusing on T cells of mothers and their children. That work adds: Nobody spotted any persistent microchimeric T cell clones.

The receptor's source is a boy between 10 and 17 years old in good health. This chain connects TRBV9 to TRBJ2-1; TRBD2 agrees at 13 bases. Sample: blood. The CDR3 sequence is CASSTSGGATEQFF. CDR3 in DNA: TGTGCCAGCAGCACTAGCGGGGGGGCCACTGAGCAGTTCTTC.